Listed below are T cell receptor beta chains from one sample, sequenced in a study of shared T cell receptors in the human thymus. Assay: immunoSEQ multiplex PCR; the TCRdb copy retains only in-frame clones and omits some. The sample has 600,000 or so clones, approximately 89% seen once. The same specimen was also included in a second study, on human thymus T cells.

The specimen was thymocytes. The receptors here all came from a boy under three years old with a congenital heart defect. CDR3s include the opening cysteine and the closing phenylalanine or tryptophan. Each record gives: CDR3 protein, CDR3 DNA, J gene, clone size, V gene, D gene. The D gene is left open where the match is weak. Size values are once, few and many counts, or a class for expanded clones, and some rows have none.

CDR3 protein: CASSIDQSSGTTGELFF; CDR3 DNA: TGTGCCAGTAGTATAGATCAATCTAGCGGGACAACCGGGGAGCTGTTTTTT; J gene: TRBJ2-2; clone size: -; V gene: TRBV19; D gene: TRBD2
CDR3 protein: CASSLYGTPSYGYTF; CDR3 DNA: TGTGCCAGCAGTTTATATGGGACACCCTCGTATGGCTACACCTTC; J gene: TRBJ1-2; clone size: once; V gene: TRBV27; D gene: -
CDR3 protein: CASSQEIDSLAKNIQYF; CDR3 DNA: TGCGCCAGCAGCCAAGAAATTGACAGTCTAGCCAAAAACATTCAGTACTTC; J gene: TRBJ2-4; clone size: -; V gene: TRBV4-3; D gene: -
CDR3 protein: CASSEGPEEDIQYF; CDR3 DNA: TGTGCCAGCAGCGAAGGACCCGAGGAGGACATTCAGTACTTC; J gene: TRBJ2-4; clone size: -; V gene: TRBV7-6; D gene: -
CDR3 protein: CASSLTSKQETQYF; CDR3 DNA: TGTGCCAGCAGCCTGACTAGCAAACAAGAGACCCAGTACTTC; J gene: TRBJ2-5; clone size: -; V gene: TRBV7-9; D gene: TRBD2
CDR3 protein: CASSVRQGARTEAFF; CDR3 DNA: TGTGCCAGCAGCGTAAGACAGGGGGCGCGAACTGAAGCTTTCTTT; J gene: TRBJ1-1; clone size: -; V gene: TRBV7-9; D gene: TRBD1
CDR3 protein: CASSLLLNTEAFF; CDR3 DNA: TGTGCCAGCAGCCTCCTACTGAACACTGAAGCTTTCTTT; J gene: TRBJ1-1; clone size: -; V gene: TRBV14; D gene: -
CDR3 protein: CSVEYWASGGAPNLYNEQFF; CDR3 DNA: TGCAGCGTTGAGTACTGGGCTAGCGGGGGGGCCCCGAACTTATACAATGAGCAGTTCTTC; J gene: TRBJ2-1; clone size: -; V gene: TRBV29-1; D gene: TRBD2
CDR3 protein: CAWGGTGTNTEAFF; CDR3 DNA: TGTGCCTGGGGGGGGACGGGGACGAACACTGAAGCTTTCTTT; J gene: TRBJ1-1; clone size: -; V gene: TRBV30; D gene: -
CDR3 protein: CASSLGDEQYF; CDR3 DNA: TGCGCCAGCAGCCTCGGGGACGAGCAGTACTTC; J gene: TRBJ2-7; clone size: -; V gene: TRBV4-3; D gene: -
CDR3 protein: CASSQGPRTGKQPQHF; CDR3 DNA: TGCGCCAGCAGCCAGGGTCCACGGACAGGGAAGCAGCCCCAGCATTTT; J gene: TRBJ1-5; clone size: -; V gene: TRBV4-1; D gene: TRBD1
CDR3 protein: CASSLAGGTDTQYF; CDR3 DNA: TGCGCCAGCAGCTTAGCGGGGGGGACAGATACGCAGTATTTT; J gene: TRBJ2-3; clone size: -; V gene: TRBV5-1; D gene: TRBD2
CDR3 protein: CASSVWDRRNYSNQPQHF; CDR3 DNA: TGTGCCAGTAGTGTCTGGGACAGGAGAAATTATAGCAATCAGCCCCAGCATTTT; J gene: TRBJ1-5; clone size: -; V gene: TRBV19; D gene: TRBD1
CDR3 protein: CASSSRSRDRGNEQFF; CDR3 DNA: TGTGCCAGCAGTTCCAGGAGCCGGGACAGGGGTAATGAGCAGTTCTTC; J gene: TRBJ2-1; clone size: -; V gene: TRBV6-5; D gene: TRBD1
CDR3 protein: CASSQDRDRGVPAEAFF; CDR3 DNA: TGCGCCAGCAGCCAAGATCGGGACAGAGGAGTGCCGGCTGAAGCTTTCTTT; J gene: TRBJ1-1; clone size: -; V gene: TRBV4-3; D gene: TRBD1
CDR3 protein: CASSEWPDRGRDYGYTF; CDR3 DNA: TGTGCCAGCAGTGAATGGCCGGACAGGGGGCGAGACTATGGCTACACCTTC; J gene: TRBJ1-2; clone size: -; V gene: TRBV6-1; D gene: TRBD1
CDR3 protein: CASSQGGTKSSGELFF; CDR3 DNA: TGCGCCAGCAGCCAAGGCGGGACTAAGAGCTCCGGGGAGCTGTTTTTT; J gene: TRBJ2-2; clone size: -; V gene: TRBV4-1; D gene: TRBD2
CDR3 protein: CASSLVSRDRTFYEQYF; CDR3 DNA: TGTGCCAGCAGCTTAGTCTCGAGGGACAGGACTTTCTACGAGCAGTACTTC; J gene: TRBJ2-7; clone size: -; V gene: TRBV7-8; D gene: TRBD1
CDR3 protein: CASSLGRTNLGYTF; CDR3 DNA: TGTGCCAGCAGCTTAGGTAGGACAAACCTGGGCTACACCTTC; J gene: TRBJ1-2; clone size: -; V gene: TRBV11-2; D gene: -
CDR3 protein: CAWSPNQVAGVGEQYF; CDR3 DNA: TGTGCCTGGAGTCCCAATCAGGTAGCGGGAGTGGGAGAGCAGTACTTC; J gene: TRBJ2-7; clone size: once; V gene: TRBV30; D gene: TRBD2
CDR3 protein: CASTYRGGTNYGYTF; CDR3 DNA: TGTGCCAGCACCTACCGGGGGGGCACTAACTATGGCTACACCTTC; J gene: TRBJ1-2; clone size: -; V gene: TRBV6-6; D gene: -
CDR3 protein: CATSRDISVLGQGNTEAFF; CDR3 DNA: TGTGCCACCAGCAGAGATATTTCAGTTTTGGGACAGGGGAACACTGAAGCTTTCTTT; J gene: TRBJ1-1; clone size: -; V gene: TRBV15; D gene: TRBD1
CDR3 protein: CASSHPMTGDGIYF; CDR3 DNA: TGTGCCAGCAGCCATCCTATGACAGGGGACGGCATATATTTT; J gene: TRBJ1-3; clone size: -; V gene: TRBV14; D gene: TRBD1
CDR3 protein: CASSATSGGAEDEQFF; CDR3 DNA: TGCGCCAGCAGCGCCACTAGCGGGGGGGCCGAAGATGAGCAGTTCTTC; J gene: TRBJ2-1; clone size: -; V gene: TRBV5-1; D gene: TRBD2
CDR3 protein: CASSLERANYGYTF; CDR3 DNA: TGTGCCAGCAGCTTGGAAAGAGCTAACTATGGCTACACCTTC; J gene: TRBJ1-2; clone size: -; V gene: TRBV5-6; D gene: -
CDR3 protein: CASSSPTRGTHYEQYF; CDR3 DNA: TGTGCCAGCAGCTCCCCCACCAGGGGGACCCACTACGAGCAGTACTTC; J gene: TRBJ2-7; clone size: -; V gene: TRBV11-1; D gene: TRBD1
CDR3 protein: CASSQSRLLVDEQFF; CDR3 DNA: TGTGCCAGCAGCCAATCGAGGTTACTAGTGGATGAGCAGTTCTTC; J gene: TRBJ2-1; clone size: -; V gene: TRBV16; D gene: -
CDR3 protein: CASSPSLRGEKLFF; CDR3 DNA: TGTGCCAGCAGCCCTAGTTTAAGGGGTGAAAAACTGTTTTTT; J gene: TRBJ1-4; clone size: -; V gene: TRBV6-5; D gene: -